The clone carrying this T cell receptor (beta chain) showed up just a few times. The target antigen is unknown. CDR1 and CDR2 from the germline V gene are SGHVS and FQNEAQ. Trimming shortened V by 3 bases and J by 0 bases, and 11 bases separated the two germline ends. The CDR3 has 15 amino acids. This sample is drawn from a study of shared clonotypes between healthy human individuals. The study's findings and limits: For naive CD4 cells, roughly 4.6% of clonotypes were shared across a handful of donors. Investigators expected sequencing depth to affect clonotype sharing among donors. In general, naive subsets displayed greater estimated richness than memory subsets did.

Repertoires were generated with immunoSEQ multiplex PCR, while TCRdb's copy carries only in-frame clones and drops some. This table has roughly 1 million clones, approximately 80% appearing once. The gene calls are TRBV7-8 and TRBJ1-2; the D gene is possibly TRBD1 (6 bases). The clonotype originates from a man younger than 35 in good health. Some clones in this sample may be carry-over from other donors' samples. Material: memory CD4+ T cells from PBMCs. Subset defined: CD45RA-negative fraction. CDR3 sequence reads: CASSLDSRTNYGYTF. In nucleotides, the CDR3 is TGTGCCAGCAGCTTGGACAGCCGAACTAACTATGGCTACACCTTC.